One T cell receptor (beta chain) is described in this entry. The data were taken from a study of PD-L1 blockade in urothelial cancer. As for the study in general: Blood-derived samples held a median approximately 140,000 T cells.

Germline V gene lookup returns CDR1 SGHVS and CDR2 FQNEAQ. V lost 3 bases, J lost 1 base, and 15 bases lay in between. This CDR3 contains 16 residues. Profiling relied on immunoSEQ multiplex PCR, and the TCRdb table lists in-frame clones only, not all of them. The table lists some 27,000 clones, approximately 79% of them singletons, with 2% to 2.5% in the top ten. This chain connects TRBV7-8 to TRBJ1-1, with D unclear. This TCR was sampled from a man aged 45-65 years with urothelial cancer. This specimen consisted of PBMCs, obtained around atezolizumab (anti-PD-L1) treatment. The CDR3: CASSLRLGEENTEAFF. The CDR3 nucleotides read TGTGCCAGCAGCTTGCGTCTTGGGGAGGAGAACACTGAAGCTTTCTTT.